One sample yielded the 18 T cell receptor beta chains listed below, sequenced in a study of tumor and adjacent non-tumor tissue in lung cancer (dated by TCRdb to the late 2010s). Library preparation employed multiplex PCR. TCRdb lists the instrument as Illumina HiSeq 2500. Following protocols modified from ARM-PCR, the researchers constructed TCRbeta libraries through three rounds of nested PCR with primers (Table S4). In TCRdb, the public reads were trimmed at Q25 with fastp and aligned with MiXCR, with productive beta chains retained. Each CDR3 protein gets just one entry, which takes the most common genes and DNA from the rows behind it. The sample table holds roughly 43,000 distinct CDR3 sequences, of which more than 50% were seen once. Of the sample, 45% is held by the ten largest clones. RNA was isolated from bulk unsorted tissue, and RNA quality was assessed with a NanoDrop ND-1000 and an Agilent 2100. The normal lung samples consisted of distant non-tumor tissue collected more than 3 cm from the tumor edge.

Sequences were obtained from distant non-tumor lung tissue. The receptors were sampled from a man over 45 with non-small cell lung cancer.

The rearrangement joins TRBV20-1 to TRBJ2-6; TRBD2 matches at 7 bases. The V gene's germline CDR1 is DFQATT and CDR2 SNEGSKA (reference sequence). Trimming at V came to 5 bases and at J to 1 base, leaving 5 bases not matched to a gene. This CDR3 has 15 residues. CDR3 sequence (DNA): TGCAGTGCTGTCAAGCGGGAATCTGGGGCCAACGTCCTGACTTTC. This sequence encodes CSAVKRESGANVLTF.

The V call is TRBV21-1, the J call TRBJ1-5; no DNA check was done on the table's D call, TRBD1. TRBV21-1 is a documented pseudogene. CDR3 size: 12 residues. For the CDR3, the DNA is TGTACCAGCAGCGGGGGGCATCAGCCCCAACATTTT. Protein sequence: CTSSGGHQPQHF.

The genes are TRBV2 and TRBJ2-2, with D uncertain. The CDR3 is made up of 13 amino acids. Deletions cut 4 bases from V and 9 bases from J, with 12 bases between. CDR1 and CDR2 (germline): SNHLY, FYNNEI. In DNA form, the CDR3 reads TGTGCCAGCAGTGTTTTACAAACCAGGGAGCTGTTTTTT. This gives the protein CASSVLQTRELFF.

This clonotype was observed many times. The gene calls are TRBV28 and TRBJ2-1; D gene uncertain. Germline V gives CDR1 MDHEN, CDR2 SYDVKM. V dropped 5 bases and J dropped 7 bases, with 9 bases sitting between them. CDR3 length equals 12 residues. The DNA for the CDR3 is TGTGCCAGCAGTGGCAGGTGGAATGAGCAGTTCTTC. This encodes CASSGRWNEQFF.

This chain joins TRBV28 and TRBJ2-5; 13 nucleotides line up with TRBD2. CDR3 length equals 16 residues. CDR1 is MDHEN, CDR2 SYDVKM, per germline. With V trimmed by 5 bases and J by 11 bases, 14 bases remained unmatched. The CDR3 reads CASSQSSLAGGPSQYF. As DNA, the CDR3 is TGTGCCAGCAGTCAATCCTCACTAGCGGGAGGGCCTTCGCAGTACTTC.

In its sample, this clonotype was seen many times. The chain joins TRBV4-1 to TRBJ2-3; 7 bases match TRBD1. CDR1 and CDR2 (germline): MGHRA, YSYEKL. The CDR3 covers 16 residues. V lost 3 bases, J lost 5 bases, and 11 bases stayed unmatched. The CDR3 nucleotides read TGCGCCAGCAGCCAGACAGTGACAGGGCGTGTAGATACGCAGTATTTT. This codes for CASSQTVTGRVDTQYF.

Details on this clonotype: Mismatch with germline at one junction end may stem from a read error. The chain couples TRBV10-2 to TRBJ2-3; 9 nucleotides align to TRBD2. The CDR3 length is 16 residues. Germline CDR1 is WSHSY and CDR2 is SAAADI. CDR3 region: CASSETRGTSTDTEYF. Here the CDR3 DNA reads TGCGCCAGCAGTGAAACTCGAGGGACTAGCACAGATACGGAGTATTTT.

With respect to this clonotype: At one end the junction does not follow the germline gene, possibly because of a read error. The chain uses TRBV11-2 and TRBJ1-3, with 7 bases fitting TRBD1. The germline CDR1 and CDR2 sequences are SGHAT and FQNNGV. The CDR3 length is 17 residues. The CDR3: CASNLTTGKSSGNIIYF. The CDR3 nucleotides are TGTGCCAGCAACTTAACGACAGGGAAAAGCTCTGGAAACATCATATATTTT.

By share, this clonotype ranks as large. This CDR3 is CASSYSTGSDQPQHF. CDR3 bases: TGTGCCAGCAGTTACTCGACGGGGTCAGATCAGCCCCAGCATTTT. The chain employs TRBV6-5 and TRBJ1-5, with D unresolved. The CDR3 has 15 residues. Germline CDR1 MNHEY, CDR2 SVGAGI. Trimming removed 0 bases from V and 5 bases from J, with 11 bases in between.

This clonotype showed up many times. The chain is built from TRBV6-2 or TRBV6-3 and TRBJ2-7, with unresolved D. The germline V gene has CDR1 MNHEY and CDR2 SVGEGT. The V end lost 2 bases, the J end lost 1 base, and 6 bases lay between the germline ends. The CDR3 has 13 amino acids. CDR3 sequence: CASSYHVSYEQYF. For the CDR3, the DNA is TGTGCCAGCAGTTACCACGTATCCTACGAGCAGTACTTC.

Note on this clonotype: Being one base from a much bigger clone, this may be a read error. A read error is likely, as this CDR3 ends without the conserved phenylalanine or tryptophan. This chain connects TRBV10-3 to TRBJ2-7; no definite D call. This CDR3 is built from 15 residues. The V gene's germline CDR1 is ENHRY and CDR2 SYGVKD. The V end was cut by 0 bases, the J end by 0 bases, with 9 bases between. CDR3 loop: CAISESEVLSYEQYY. CDR3 DNA: TGTGCCATCAGTGAGTCAGAGGTCCTCTCCTACGAGCAGTACTAC.

As for this clonotype: At one end the junction does not follow the germline gene, possibly because of a read error. This chain connects TRBV29-1 to TRBJ2-5; 11 positions match TRBD2. This CDR3 contains 14 residues. Per the germline V gene, CDR1 is SQVTM and CDR2 is ANQGSEA. This CDR3 reads CSVCLAGGEETQYF. CDR3 DNA: TGCAGCGTGTGCCTAGCGGGAGGAGAAGAGACTCAGTACTTC.

As concerns this clonotype: The junction shows a germline mismatch at one end, possibly a read error. The chain is built from TRBV7-2 and TRBJ2-1; D is possibly TRBD2 (5 bases). The germline CDR1 and CDR2 sequences are SGHTA and FQGNSA. This CDR3 region has 12 residues. The CDR3: CASSLGRGGQSF. CDR3 sequence (DNA): TGTGCCAGCAGCTTAGGTCGGGGTGGGCAGTCCTTC.

In the case of this clonotype: This could be a read error, since a much larger clone is one nucleotide away. No conserved phenylalanine or tryptophan ends this CDR3, so it is likely a read error. CDR3 nucleotides: TGCAGTGCTAGAGATCTCCGGGGTCAGCGTGAAAAACTGTTTTTA. This gives the protein CSARDLRGQREKLFL. The rearrangement joins TRBV20-1 to TRBJ1-4; D not certain. V was pared by 0 bases and J by 7 bases, with 15 bases between. The CDR3 is made up of 15 amino acids. Germline CDR1 DFQATT, CDR2 SNEGSKA (reference sequence).

Concerning this clonotype: With a much larger clone just one base away, this may be a read error. The chain joins TRBV2 to TRBJ2-5; 8 nucleotides agree with TRBD1. The V gene's germline CDR1 is SNHLY and CDR2 FYNNEI. The CDR3 length is 14 residues. The junction had 7 bases not matched to a gene; V was cut back by 5 bases and J by 5 bases. CDR3 bases: TGTGCCAGCAGTACGACAGGGGTCATGGAGACCCAGTACTTC. It yields the protein CASSTTGVMETQYF.

Note on this clonotype: At one end the junction does not follow the germline gene, possibly because of a read error. J is TRBJ2-3 and V is TRBV10-3, with D perhaps assigned TRBD1 or TRBD2 (5 bases each). The CDR3 totals 15 residues. Per the germline V gene, CDR1 is ENHRY and CDR2 is SYGVKD. The CDR3: CSISGLIGGQNTQYF. The DNA for the CDR3 is TGTTCCATCAGTGGTTTGATAGGAGGACAAAATACGCAGTATTTT.

About this clonotype itself: This may be a read error: a much more frequent sequence differs by one nucleotide. V and J are TRBV28 and TRBJ2-4; 8 bases line up with TRBD2. Germline CDR1 is MDHEN and CDR2 is SYDVKM. CDR3 length: 18 residues. The CDR3 DNA reads as TGTGCCAGCAGTTTAAATCGGGGGGGATTGGGACTTCGGGACATTCAGCACTTC. It yields the protein CASSLNRGGLGLRDIQHF.

The genes are TRBV5-1 and TRBJ2-1, with D possibly matching TRBD2 (6 bases). Looked up from germline, CDR1 is SGHRS and CDR2 is YFSETQ. V lost 5 bases and J lost 2, with 17 bases in between. The CDR3 has 16 residues. The CDR3 bases are TGCGCCAGCAGTCTGGACCACTCGGGGGCCTACAATGAGCAGTTCTTC. This gives the protein CASSLDHSGAYNEQFF. Complete variable domain (other parts from reference TRBV5-1 and TRBJ2-1): KAGVTQTPRYLIKTRGQQVTLSCSPISGHRSVSWYQQTPGQGLQFLFEYFSETQRNKGNFPGRFSGRQFSNSRSEMNVSTLELGDSALYLCASSLDHSGAYNEQFFGPGTRLTVL.